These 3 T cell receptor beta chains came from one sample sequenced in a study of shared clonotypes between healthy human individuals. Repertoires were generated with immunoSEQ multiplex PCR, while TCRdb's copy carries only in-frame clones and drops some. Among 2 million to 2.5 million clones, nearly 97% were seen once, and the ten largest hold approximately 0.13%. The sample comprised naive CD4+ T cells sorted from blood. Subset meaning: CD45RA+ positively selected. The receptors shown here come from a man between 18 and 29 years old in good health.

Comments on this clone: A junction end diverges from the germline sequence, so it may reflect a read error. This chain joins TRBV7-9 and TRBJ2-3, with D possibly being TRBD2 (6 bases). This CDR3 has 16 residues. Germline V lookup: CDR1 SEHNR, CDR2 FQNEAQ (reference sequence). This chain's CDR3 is CASSLAWASAGDTQYF. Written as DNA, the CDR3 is TGTGCCAGCAGCCTAGCTTGGGCCAGCGCGGGGGATACGCAGTATTTT.

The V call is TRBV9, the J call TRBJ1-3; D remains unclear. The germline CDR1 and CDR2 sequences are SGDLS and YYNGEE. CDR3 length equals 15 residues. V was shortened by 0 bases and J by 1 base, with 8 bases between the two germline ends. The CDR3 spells CASSVDQWSGNTIYF. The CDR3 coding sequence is TGTGCCAGCAGCGTAGATCAGTGGTCTGGAAACACCATATATTTT. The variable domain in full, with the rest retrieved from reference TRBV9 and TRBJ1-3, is DSGVTQTPKHLITATGQRVTLRCSPRSGDLSVYWYQQSLDQGLQFLIQYYNGEERAKGNILERFSAQQFPDLHSELNLSSLELGDSALYFCASSVDQWSGNTIYFGEGSWLTVV.

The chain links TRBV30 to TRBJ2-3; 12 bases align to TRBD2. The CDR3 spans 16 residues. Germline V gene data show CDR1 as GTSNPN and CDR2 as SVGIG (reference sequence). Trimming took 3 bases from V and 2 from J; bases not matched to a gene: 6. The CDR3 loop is CAWRGLAGTLTDTQYF. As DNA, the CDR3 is TGTGCCTGGAGAGGACTAGCGGGGACCCTCACAGATACGCAGTATTTT.